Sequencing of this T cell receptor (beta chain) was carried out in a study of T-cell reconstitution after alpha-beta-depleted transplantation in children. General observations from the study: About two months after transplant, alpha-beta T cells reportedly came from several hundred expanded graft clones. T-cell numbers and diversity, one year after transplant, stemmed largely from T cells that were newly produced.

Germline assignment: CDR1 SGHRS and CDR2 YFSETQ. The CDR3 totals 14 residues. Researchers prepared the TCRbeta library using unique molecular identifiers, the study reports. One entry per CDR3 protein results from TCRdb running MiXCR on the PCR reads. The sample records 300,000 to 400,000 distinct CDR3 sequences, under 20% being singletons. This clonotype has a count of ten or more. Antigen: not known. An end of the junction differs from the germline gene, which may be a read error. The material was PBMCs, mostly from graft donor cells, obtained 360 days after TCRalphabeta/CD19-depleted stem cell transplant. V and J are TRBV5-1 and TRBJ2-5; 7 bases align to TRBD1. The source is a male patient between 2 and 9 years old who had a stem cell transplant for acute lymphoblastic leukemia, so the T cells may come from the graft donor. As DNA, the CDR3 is TGTGCCAGCAGCTTGGGGACAGTACAAGAGACCCAGTACTTC. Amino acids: CASSLGTVQETQYF.